These 30 T cell receptor beta chains were sequenced from one sample in a study of Ad26.COV2.S vaccination and SARS-CoV-2 variants. Sequencing was performed with immunoSEQ multiplex PCR; in TCRdb, only in-frame clones are kept and a portion is missing. The table records 85,000 to 120,000 clones, less than 85% of them present only once. The material was peripheral blood, obtained after recovery from COVID-19. The source is a human donor who had recovered from COVID-19.

The rearrangement uses TRBV29-1 and TRBJ1-2; D remains unclear. Germline CDR1 and CDR2: SQVTM and ANQGSEA. This CDR3 contains 13 residues. Trimming took off 7 bases at V and 3 bases at J, with 15 bases between the two ends. The chain's CDR3 is CSGLRDGDYGYTF. CDR3 nucleotide sequence: TGCAGCGGCTTGCGCGACGGAGACTATGGCTACACCTTC.

The chain employs TRBV18 and TRBJ1-4, with 8 bases identical to TRBD1. The length of the CDR3 is 17 residues. V gave up 2 bases and J gave up 7 bases; unmatched junction bases: 12. Germline CDR1 KGHSH, CDR2 LQKENI. The CDR3 spells CASSPTGPTGVGEKLFF. The CDR3 DNA reads TGTGCCAGCTCACCAACCGGCCCGACAGGGGTCGGTGAAAAACTGTTTTTT.

V and J are TRBV12-5 and TRBJ1-5; 10 nucleotides line up with TRBD1. The germline gives CDR1 LGHNT, CDR2 FRNRAP. Losses at the gene ends were 7 bases for V and 6 bases for J; bases not matched to a gene: 6. The CDR3 sequence is 14 residues long. The CDR3 sequence: CASAQTGGGQPQHF. The CDR3 DNA reads TGTGCTAGTGCCCAGACAGGGGGCGGTCAGCCCCAGCATTTT.

The V gene is TRBV5-1, the J gene TRBJ2-7; weak D call: TRBD2 (5 bases). Trimming removed 0 bases from V and 4 bases from J, with 14 bases in between. Germline-derived CDR1 and CDR2 are SGHRS and YFSETQ. CDR3 length: 15 amino acids. The CDR3 nucleotides are TGCGCCAGCAGCTTGGCCCCCGGGCCGGGGTACGAGCAGTACTTC. Its translation is CASSLAPGPGYEQYF. Using reference TRBV5-1 and TRBJ2-7 for the parts outside the CDR3, the full variable domain is KAGVTQTPRYLIKTRGQQVTLSCSPISGHRSVSWYQQTPGQGLQFLFEYFSETQRNKGNFPGRFSGRQFSNSRSEMNVSTLELGDSALYLCASSLAPGPGYEQYFGPGTRLTVT.

The V call is TRBV11-2, the J call TRBJ1-2, with 7 bases that match TRBD1. Germline assignment: CDR1 SGHAT and CDR2 FQNNGV. After removal of 0 bases from V and 4 bases from J, the junction contained 2 bases not matched to a gene. CDR3 length: 14 residues. DNA for the CDR3: TGTGCCAGCAGCTTAGATAACAGGGGCTATGGCTACACCTTC. It encodes CASSLDNRGYGYTF.

The J gene is TRBJ2-3, the V gene TRBV19, with D unresolved. Per the germline V gene, CDR1 is LNHDA and CDR2 is SQIVND (reference sequence). This CDR3 contains 15 residues. Trimming stripped 5 bases from V and 0 bases from J, with 12 bases between. The CDR3 protein is CASSSSPSSTDTQYF. CDR3 bases: TGTGCCAGTAGTTCATCTCCCTCTAGCACAGATACGCAGTATTTT.

The chain joins TRBV30 to TRBJ1-1; 7 positions match TRBD1. The CDR3 is 13 residues long. Germline CDR1 reads GTSNPN; CDR2 reads SVGIG (reference sequence). Losses at the gene ends were 2 bases for V and 3 bases for J; bases not matched to a gene: 3. The CDR3 sequence is CAWSTGQYTEAFF. In nucleotides, the CDR3 is TGTGCCTGGAGTACGGGACAGTACACTGAAGCTTTCTTT.

The chain employs TRBV29-1 and TRBJ1-2; 7 bases match TRBD1. Germline V gene sequence: CDR1 SQVTM, CDR2 ANQGSEA. This CDR3 has 14 residues. The J segment lost 4 bases and the V segment lost 3 bases, leaving 8 bases of the junction unmatched. This CDR3 is CSVDGDRRSYGYTF. Here the CDR3 DNA reads TGCAGCGTTGACGGGGACAGACGTTCCTATGGCTACACCTTC.

In this sample, this clone turned up once. The rearrangement joins TRBV4-3 to TRBJ2-3; D possibly corresponds to TRBD2 (7 bases). The germline V gene has CDR1 LGHNA and CDR2 YSLEER. Trimming stripped 3 bases from V and 2 bases from J, with 15 bases between. CDR3 length: 16 amino acids. The CDR3 DNA reads as TGCGCCAGCAGCCAGGGGGGGCTTAGATACACAGATACGCAGTATTTT. Its protein is CASSQGGLRYTDTQYF.

The chain links TRBV11-2 to TRBJ2-7; the D gene could be TRBD1 or TRBD2 (5 bases each). V was shortened by 1 base and J by 4 bases, with 8 bases between the two germline ends. Per germline, CDR1 SGHAT and CDR2 FQNNGV. The CDR3 runs to 13 residues. The CDR3 loop reads CASSLGGRYEQYF. For the CDR3, the DNA is TGTGCCAGCAGCTTAGGGGGACGATACGAGCAGTACTTC.

A few counts support this clone. The V and J genes are TRBV29-1 and TRBJ2-1; 7 bases map to TRBD1. The CDR3 extends over 13 amino acids. Germline V gene data show CDR1 as SQVTM and CDR2 as ANQGSEA. V lost 7 bases, J lost 6 bases, and 9 bases stayed unmatched. CDR3 in amino acids: CSAAWTGGNEQFF. The CDR3 DNA follows: TGCAGCGCCGCCTGGACAGGCGGCAATGAGCAGTTCTTC.

The CDR3 sequence: CASSQPPGQGAYGYTF. CDR3 nucleotides: TGCGCCAGCAGCCAACCCCCAGGACAGGGGGCTTATGGCTACACCTTC. This rearrangement joins TRBV4-3 to TRBJ1-2; 11 positions agree with TRBD1. V shed 2 bases and J 5 bases; nucleotides not matched to a gene: 7. The CDR3 is 16 residues long. CDR1 and CDR2 (germline): LGHNA, YSLEER.

The CDR3 sequence: CASSLRGRTYEQYF. CDR3 coding DNA: TGTGCCAGCAGCTTGAGGGGGCGCACCTACGAGCAGTACTTC. The chain couples TRBV5-5 to TRBJ2-7; TRBD1 matches at 7 bases. There are 14 residues in the CDR3. CDR1 is SGHKS and CDR2 is YYEKEE in the germline V gene (reference sequence). V was clipped by 1 base and J by 2 bases; unmatched bases: 3. Combining the CDR3 with reference TRBV5-5 and TRBJ2-7 gives the whole variable domain DAGVTQSPTHLIKTRGQQVTLRCSPISGHKSVSWYQQVLGQGPQFIFQYYEKEERGRGNFPDRFSARQFPNYSSELNVNALLLGDSALYLCASSLRGRTYEQYFGPGTRLTVT.

The V and J genes are TRBV6-6 and TRBJ1-2; no firm D call. Germline loops: CDR1 MNHNY, CDR2 SVGAGI (reference sequence). This CDR3 has 13 residues. The V gene lost 7 bases and the J gene lost 4 bases, with 13 bases spanning the gap. CDR3 coding DNA: TGTGCCAGCACCCTCGAGGGTGCCTATGGCTACACCTTC. It specifies CASTLEGAYGYTF.

The rearrangement joins TRBV9 to TRBJ2-2, with D perhaps given as TRBD1 or TRBD2 (5 bases each). From germline, CDR1 is SGDLS and CDR2 YYNGEE. This CDR3 is built from 19 residues. Trimming left V 0 bases short and J 7 bases short, with 25 bases between. The CDR3 bases are TGTGCCAGCAGCGTAGAAATATCTTGGCCAGGGAGTGAACACGGGGAGCTGTTTTTT. It translates to CASSVEISWPGSEHGELFF.

The chain links TRBV2 to TRBJ2-5; the match to TRBD1 covers 7 bases. The CDR3 totals 13 residues. With 10 bases clipped from V and 1 base from J, the junction kept 6 bases outside the gene matches. Per the germline V gene, CDR1 is SNHLY and CDR2 is FYNNEI. CDR3 bases: TGTGCCACCAAGGGACAGCCCCAAGAGACCCAGTACTTC. Translation gives CATKGQPQETQYF.

The rearrangement uses TRBV5-5 and TRBJ2-5, with 8 bases matching TRBD1. J was trimmed by 1 base and V by 4 bases; bases with no gene match: 6. Germline V gene sequence: CDR1 SGHKS, CDR2 YYEKEE (reference sequence). The length of the CDR3 is 15 residues. Written as DNA, the CDR3 is TGTGCCAGCAGCCTCGGGACAGGTCTCCAAGAGACCCAGTACTTC. It yields the protein CASSLGTGLQETQYF.

This clone was picked up one time. The chain employs TRBV2 and TRBJ2-3; possible D gene TRBD2, 6 bases. Germline CDR1 SNHLY, CDR2 FYNNEI. V was clipped by 2 bases and J by 1 base, with 13 bases between them. This CDR3 contains 16 residues. CDR3 in DNA: TGTGCCAGCAGTGAAATTACTCAGCGGGGCACAGATACGCAGTATTTT. Protein: CASSEITQRGTDTQYF.

This clone was seen a few times. The V gene is TRBV6-1, the J gene TRBJ1-2; possible D gene TRBD1, 5 bases. Germline loops: CDR1 MNHNS, CDR2 SASEGT. The V gene lost 2 bases and the J gene lost 8 bases, with 15 bases spanning the gap. The CDR3 sequence is 14 residues long. The CDR3 here is CASSEIGSREGYTF. CDR3 sequence (DNA): TGTGCCAGCAGTGAAATTGGGAGCAGGGAGGGCTACACCTTC.

This clone occurred once. The chain uses TRBV19 and TRBJ1-5; D ambiguous. V was cut by 3 bases and J by 4 bases, with 7 bases left in between. Germline values: CDR1 LNHDA, CDR2 SQIVND (reference sequence). The CDR3 totals 13 residues. CDR3 DNA sequence: TGTGCCAGTAGTATTTTTGAGAATCAGCCCCAGCATTTT. Amino acid sequence: CASSIFENQPQHF.

This rearrangement joins TRBV6-5 to TRBJ2-4; D is undetermined. Trimming took 4 bases from V and 9 from J, leaving 10 bases between them. This CDR3 is 12 amino acids long. Germline-derived CDR1 and CDR2 are MNHEY and SVGAGI. CDR3 sequence reads: CASSSNSVIQYF. The CDR3 bases are TGTGCCAGCAGTTCTAATTCGGTCATTCAGTACTTC.

V is TRBV24-1 and J is TRBJ1-2, with D hard to call. From germline, CDR1 is KGHDR and CDR2 SFDVKD. V lost 3 bases, J lost 3 bases, and 10 bases lay in between. The length of the CDR3 is 14 residues. In DNA form, the CDR3 reads TGTGCCACCAGTGATCGCGGACCCTACTATGGCTACACCTTC. Protein product: CATSDRGPYYGYTF.

In regard to this clone: The sample has other DNA sequences that encode this CDR3 too. The V and J genes are TRBV5-1 and TRBJ2-3, with a weak D call TRBD1 (5 bases). Trimming took 0 bases from V and 0 from J, leaving 8 bases between them. Germline V gene data show CDR1 as SGHRS and CDR2 as YFSETQ. This CDR3 spans 15 amino acids. The chain's CDR3 is CASSLGGPSTDTQYF. In DNA, the CDR3 is TGCGCCAGCAGCTTGGGGGGCCCTAGCACAGATACGCAGTATTTT.

This chain joins TRBV11-2 and TRBJ2-1, with D unclear. There are 13 residues in the CDR3. The V and J ends lost 1 base and 5 bases respectively, with 6 bases between them. Germline CDR1 is SGHAT and CDR2 is FQNNGV. Here the CDR3 DNA reads TGTGCCAGCAGCTTAGGGTCCCACAATGAGCAGTTCTTC. This gives the protein CASSLGSHNEQFF. Combining the CDR3 with reference TRBV11-2 and TRBJ2-1 gives the whole variable domain EAGVAQSPRYKIIEKRQSVAFWCNPISGHATLYWYQQILGQGPKLLIQFQNNGVVDDSQLPKDRFSAERLKGVDSTLKIQPAKLEDSAVYLCASSLGSHNEQFFGPGTRLTVL.

The V call is TRBV12-3 or TRBV12-4, the J call TRBJ2-5, with unresolved D. The CDR3 consists of 13 residues. The V gene lost 2 bases and the J gene lost 5 bases, with 9 bases spanning the gap. The CDR3 DNA reads TGTGCCAGCAGTTTAATGGTTGCCGAGACCCAGTACTTC. Translated: CASSLMVAETQYF.

The rearrangement links TRBV30 to TRBJ2-3; D remains ambiguous. Trimming left V 1 base short and J 6 bases short, with 8 bases between. Germline-derived CDR1 and CDR2 are GTSNPN and SVGIG (reference sequence). The CDR3 loop spans 12 amino acids. CDR3 coding DNA: TGTGCCTGGAGTGCCGCATCTGATACGCAGTATTTT. Its protein is CAWSAASDTQYF.

The V and J genes are TRBV6-6 and TRBJ1-1; D is perhaps TRBD1 (5 bases). CDR3 length: 15 residues. Trimming stripped 6 bases from V and 6 bases from J, with 20 bases between. CDR1 and CDR2 from the germline V gene are MNHNY and SVGAGI (reference sequence). CDR3 residues: CASRYLVGVGAEAFF. Here the CDR3 DNA reads TGTGCCAGCAGGTACCTGGTAGGAGTAGGGGCTGAAGCTTTCTTT.

This clone was counted once. This chain links TRBV25-1 with TRBJ1-1, with D tentatively TRBD1 (5 bases). The CDR3 sequence is 13 residues long. The V end lost 7 bases, the J end lost 1 base, and 10 bases lay between the germline ends. The germline gives CDR1 MGHDK, CDR2 SYGVNS. The CDR3 nucleotides are TGTGCCAGCACATTTGGGGGGAACACTGAAGCTTTCTTT. The encoded protein is CASTFGGNTEAFF.

This chain links TRBV24-1 with TRBJ2-1; 10 bases map to TRBD1. The V gene end was trimmed by 3 bases and the J gene end by 8 bases; junction bases not matched to a gene: 12. Germline V gene lookup returns CDR1 KGHDR and CDR2 SFDVKD. This CDR3 spans 17 amino acids. CDR3: CATSDTRAGTGAYEQFF. The CDR3 DNA follows: TGTGCCACCAGTGATACACGCGCCGGGACAGGGGCTTATGAGCAGTTCTTC.

V is TRBV27 and J is TRBJ2-1, with 10 bases identical to TRBD2. V shed 5 bases and J 9 bases; nucleotides not matched to a gene: 4. Germline V CDR1 and CDR2: MNHEY, SMNVEV (reference sequence). The CDR3 runs to 13 residues. In nucleotides, the CDR3 is TGTGCCAGCAGTGGGGAGCGGGGGGGTGAGCAGTTCTTC. Residues: CASSGERGGEQFF.